Listed below are T cell receptor beta chains from one sample, sequenced in a study of blood T cell repertoires in COVID-19. Clones were read by immunoSEQ multiplex PCR, and TCRdb kept only the in-frame ones, dropping some. The sample carries some 53,000 clones, about 90% recorded once. Sequenced: peripheral blood. The source of these receptors is a human donor in a cohort sampled during active COVID-19. Each CDR3 is given without its conserved first and last residue.

TRBJ1-4	TRBV19	12	ASSIRQINEKLF
TRBJ2-7	TRBV7-9	12	ASSLGQGNYEQY
TRBJ2-6	TRBV5-4	13	ASSFRDSGANVLT
TRBJ1-4	TRBV6-6	13	ASSYRAWANEKLF
TRBJ2-7	TRBV7-6	13	ASSLNEGATYEQY
TRBJ2-2	TRBV15	13	ATSEQTGYTGELF
TRBJ1-1	TRBV30	11	AWSRGPVTEAF
TRBJ2-7	TRBV14	9	ASSQDIEQY
TRBJ1-2	TRBV9	11	ASTTGGRNGYT
TRBJ1-4	TRBV11-2	13	ASRPSGGFNEKLF
TRBJ2-5	TRBV5-1	11	ASSPGGGETQY
TRBJ1-6	TRBV11-2	13	ASSRRVGSGSPLH
TRBJ1-5	TRBV2	12	ASSDRPSDQPQH
TRBJ1-2	TRBV24-1	12	ATSDYGTGHGYT
TRBJ2-5	TRBV7-6	14	ASSLSAGVGLETQY
TRBJ2-3	TRBV10-3	13	AIRALAGAVDTQY
TRBJ1-2	TRBV9	11	ASRFGQGGGYT
TRBJ1-5	TRBV28	14	ASSLWTLVQGQPQH
TRBJ2-3	TRBV2	13	ASSERRGRSDTQY
TRBJ2-1	TRBV15	15	ATSRGSSSGSYNEQF
TRBJ2-3	TRBV29-1	12	SGLTGESPDTQY
TRBJ2-1	TRBV11-2	14	ASSLDVRTRLSEQF
TRBJ2-1	TRBV14	14	ASSQVFGSLGNEQF
TRBJ1-6	TRBV7-8	13	ASSLERTDNSPLH
TRBJ1-6	TRBV4-1	14	ASSQGRGAGNSPLH
TRBJ2-1	TRBV7-9	14	ASSLLASGIGNEQF
TRBJ2-5	TRBV11-2	17	ASSPTPIPRATEGETQY
TRBJ2-3	TRBV6-4	13	ASSDSGGLADTQY
TRBJ2-7	TRBV5-1	12	ASSAQGASYEQY
TRBJ1-1	TRBV5-1	12	ASSPLGTETEAF
TRBJ2-7	TRBV30	10	AWGRQGHEQY
TRBJ2-7	TRBV5-1	14	ASSLVGTGTSYEQY
TRBJ1-2	TRBV5-1	11	ASSLGEVYGYT
TRBJ2-1	TRBV4-2	14	ASSQDAWETYNEQF
TRBJ2-1	TRBV23-1	15	ASSRGWDRYLFNEQF
TRBJ2-4	TRBV7-8	14	ASSLVRRTGKNIQY
TRBJ1-1	TRBV7-9	14	ASRTGGDVWNTEAF
TRBJ1-1	TRBV3-1/TRBV3-2	12	ASSHGRLGQEAF
TRBJ1-2	TRBV5-1	12	ASSLAGVDGGYT
TRBJ1-2	TRBV18	11	ASSPTGNYGYT
TRBJ1-1	TRBV5-6	13	ASSPLGAMNTEAF
TRBJ1-1	TRBV5-1	12	ASSLGAGKTEAF
TRBJ2-5	TRBV5-4	14	ASSGGLAGVGETQY
TRBJ1-1	TRBV5-5	12	ASSSSRVNTEAF
TRBJ2-5	TRBV5-1	13	ASSWAGGPGETQY
TRBJ2-7	TRBV27	13	ASSLGAGLSYEQY
TRBJ2-1	TRBV9	13	ASSVGYSSYNEQF